The rows below give T cell receptor beta chains drawn from one sample of a study of blood T cell repertoires in COVID-19. Profiled with immunoSEQ multiplex PCR; TCRdb holds only in-frame clones, not every one. This table has around 300,000 clones, roughly 88% appearing once. Sequenced: peripheral blood. These receptors came from a woman in her thirties with COVID-19, enrolled during active disease. Both conserved end residues are part of each CDR3. The D gene is left open where the match is weak. Expanded clones get a size class; other rows say once, few or many, or leave the size out.

J,V,size,D,DNA,CDR3
TRBJ2-1,TRBV19,.,TRBD1,TGTGCCAGTAGTATAGATGGCTCCGGGACAGGCTACAATGAGCAGTTCTTC,CASSIDGSGTGYNEQFF
TRBJ2-1,TRBV4-3,.,.,TGCGCCAGCAGGGCTCAGTATTTGGAGTTCTACAATGAGCAGTTCTTC,CASRAQYLEFYNEQFF
TRBJ1-4,TRBV10-3,.,TRBD1,TGTGCCATCAGACAGGGGGCAACTAATGAAAAACTGTTTTTT,CAIRQGATNEKLFF
TRBJ1-1,TRBV18,.,.,TGTGCCAGCTCATCGGACATCATTCTGAACACTGAAGCTTTCTTT,CASSSDIILNTEAFF
TRBJ1-2,TRBV4-2,.,.,TGTGCCAGCAGCCAAGAGGCGGGAGGTTACTATGGCTACACCTTC,CASSQEAGGYYGYTF
TRBJ1-1,TRBV2,.,.,TGTGCCAGCAGTGAAGGGTCAATAGAGACTGAAGCTTTCTTT,CASSEGSIETEAFF
TRBJ1-2,TRBV5-6,.,TRBD1,TGTGCCAGCAGCTTACAGGGGGCATATGGCTACACCTTC,CASSLQGAYGYTF
TRBJ2-3,TRBV10-2,.,.,TGCGCCAGCAGTGAGTCGATACAGCTTCTCACAGATACGCAGTATTTT,CASSESIQLLTDTQYF
TRBJ2-3,TRBV3-1/TRBV3-2,.,.,TGTGCCAGCAGCCAGACAGGAGAGGTGGGCACAGATACGCAGTATTTT,CASSQTGEVGTDTQYF
TRBJ2-5,TRBV4-3,.,.,TGCGCCAGCAGCCAAGATCATGGGGCAGGGGTGCGGACCCAGTACTTC,CASSQDHGAGVRTQYF
TRBJ2-3,TRBV28,.,.,TGTGCCAGCAGTTTTTCGCGGGGTTCTACCGACACAGATACGCAGTATTTT,CASSFSRGSTDTDTQYF
TRBJ2-1,TRBV10-3,.,.,TGTGCCATCAGTCCGGGAACCTACAATGAGCAGTTCTTC,CAISPGTYNEQFF
TRBJ1-1,TRBV5-1,few,.,TGCGCCAGCAGCTTGAGTGGGAGCAACACTGAAGCTTTCTTT,CASSLSGSNTEAFF
TRBJ1-2,TRBV30,.,.,TGTGCCTGGAGTGAATCATTTAACTATGGCTACACCTTC,CAWSESFNYGYTF
TRBJ2-5,TRBV5-8,once,.,TGTGCCAGCAGCTTTGGGGCGGAAGAGACCCAGTACTTC,CASSFGAEETQYF
TRBJ2-1,TRBV27,.,.,TGTGCCAGCAGTACTGATCATGAGCAGTTCTTC,CASSTDHEQFF
TRBJ1-1,TRBV5-8,once,.,TGTGCCAGCAGCTTAGGGGGGGTCACTGAAGCTTTCTTT,CASSLGGVTEAFF
TRBJ1-5,TRBV2,.,TRBD1,TGTGCCAGCAGTTTACAGGGGGTCAATCAGCCCCAGCATTTT,CASSLQGVNQPQHF
TRBJ2-3,TRBV18,.,.,TGTGCCAGCTCACCACCGGGTGGGCGAATCACAGATACGCAGTATTTT,CASSPPGGRITDTQYF
TRBJ2-4,TRBV19,.,.,TGTGCCAGTAGTATGCTTGGGAGCAAAAACATTCAGTACTTC,CASSMLGSKNIQYF
TRBJ1-1,TRBV3-1/TRBV3-2,once,.,TGTGCCAGCAGCCAAGATAGCGGGGGCTTTGGTGAAGCTTTCTTT,CASSQDSGGFGEAFF